The T cell receptor beta chain under discussion was sequenced for a study of spatial heterogeneity in lung cancer. Study conclusions and caveats: Whereas they appeared in blood less at follow-up, ubiquitous expanded tumor TCRs appeared there more at resection.

Regarding time point: sample taken at primary tumor resection. No cell sorting; template was whole RNA from tumor, lung tissue or PBMC. Every cDNA TCR molecule received its own unique molecular identifier. TCRdb fed the 5' RACE reads into MiXCR, producing one record per CDR3 protein. The sample comprises tens of thousands of distinct CDR3 sequences, roughly 9.5% of which are singletons, and 6% to 7.5% rests with the top ten. Ten or more counts support this clonotype. Its matching antigen is unknown. The CDR3 is 12 amino acids. Germline V gene lookup returns CDR1 SQVTM and CDR2 ANQGSEA. Trimming cost V 6 bases and J 8 bases; bases outside gene matches: 7.

Sequenced material: PBMCs, taken at surgery. The rearrangement uses TRBV29-1 and TRBJ1-2, with 9 bases that match TRBD1. The source is a male donor with early-stage non-small cell lung cancer. This chain's CDR3 is CSVEGQGRGYTF. CDR3 bases: TGCAGCGTCGAGGGACAGGGAAGAGGCTACACCTTC.